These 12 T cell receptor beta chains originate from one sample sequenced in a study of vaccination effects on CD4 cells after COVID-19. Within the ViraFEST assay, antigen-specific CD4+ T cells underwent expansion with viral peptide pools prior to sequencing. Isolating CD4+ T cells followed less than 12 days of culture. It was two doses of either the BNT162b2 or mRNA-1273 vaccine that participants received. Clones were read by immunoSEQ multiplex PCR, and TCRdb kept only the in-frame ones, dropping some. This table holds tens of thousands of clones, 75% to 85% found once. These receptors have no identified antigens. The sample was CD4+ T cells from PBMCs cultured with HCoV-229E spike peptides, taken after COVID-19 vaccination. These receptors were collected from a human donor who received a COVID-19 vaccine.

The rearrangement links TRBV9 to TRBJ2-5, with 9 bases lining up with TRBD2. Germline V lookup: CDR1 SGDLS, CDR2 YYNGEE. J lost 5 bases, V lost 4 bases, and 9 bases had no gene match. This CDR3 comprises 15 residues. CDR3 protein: CASSSRGTSSETQYF. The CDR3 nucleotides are TGTGCCAGCAGCTCCCGGGGGACTAGCAGCGAGACCCAGTACTTC.

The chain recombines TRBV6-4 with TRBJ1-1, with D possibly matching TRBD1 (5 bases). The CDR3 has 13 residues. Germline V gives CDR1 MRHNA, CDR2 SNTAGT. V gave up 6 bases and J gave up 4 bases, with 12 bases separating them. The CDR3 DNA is TGTGCCAGCAGAGCGGGGGTTGGCACTGAAGCTTTCTTT. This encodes CASRAGVGTEAFF.

The CDR3 region has the DNA TGTGCCAGCAGCTTGTATAGCACCGGGGAGCTGTTTTTT. Translation: CASSLYSTGELFF. The gene calls are TRBV7-9 and TRBJ2-2; D remains ambiguous. V lost 3 bases and J lost 4, with 6 bases in between. This CDR3 is built from 13 residues. Looked up from germline, CDR1 is SEHNR and CDR2 is FQNEAQ (reference sequence).

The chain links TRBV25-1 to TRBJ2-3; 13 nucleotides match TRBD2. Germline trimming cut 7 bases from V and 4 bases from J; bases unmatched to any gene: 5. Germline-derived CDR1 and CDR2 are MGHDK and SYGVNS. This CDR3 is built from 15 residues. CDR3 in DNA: TGTGCCAGCACCTTGACTAGCGGGGGGCCAGATACGCAGTATTTT. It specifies CASTLTSGGPDTQYF.

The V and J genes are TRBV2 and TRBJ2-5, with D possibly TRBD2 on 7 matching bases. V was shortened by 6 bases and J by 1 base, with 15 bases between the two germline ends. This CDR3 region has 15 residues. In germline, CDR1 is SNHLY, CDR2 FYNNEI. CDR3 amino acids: CASSPGGLAQETQYF. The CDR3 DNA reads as TGTGCCAGCAGCCCGGGGGGCCTCGCCCAAGAGACCCAGTACTTC.

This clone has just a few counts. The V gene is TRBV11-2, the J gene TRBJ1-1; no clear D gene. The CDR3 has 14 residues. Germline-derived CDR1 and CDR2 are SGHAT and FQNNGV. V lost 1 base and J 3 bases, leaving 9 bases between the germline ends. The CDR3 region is CASSLVLGYTEAFF. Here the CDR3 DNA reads TGTGCCAGCAGCTTAGTGTTGGGTTACACTGAAGCTTTCTTT.

The CDR3 DNA follows: TGTGCCAGCAGGGACATGGGATATAGCAATCAGCCCCAGCATTTT. This sequence encodes CASRDMGYSNQPQHF. The gene calls are TRBV6-5 and TRBJ1-5, with a weak D call TRBD1 (5 bases). Trimming took 6 bases from V and 0 from J, leaving 12 bases between them. This CDR3 has 15 amino acids. Germline V lookup: CDR1 MNHEY, CDR2 SVGAGI.

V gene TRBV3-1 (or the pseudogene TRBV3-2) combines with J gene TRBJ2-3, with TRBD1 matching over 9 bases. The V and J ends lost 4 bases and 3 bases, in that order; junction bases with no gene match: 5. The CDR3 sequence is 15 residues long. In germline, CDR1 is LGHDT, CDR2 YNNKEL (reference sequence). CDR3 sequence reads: CASSRNRGRTDTQYF. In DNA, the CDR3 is TGTGCCAGCAGCCGAAACAGGGGGCGAACAGATACGCAGTATTTT.

The CDR3 here is CASSFTGWRNTIYF. The CDR3 nucleotides are TGTGCCAGCAGCTTCACGGGGTGGAGAAACACCATATATTTT. The genes are TRBV7-9 and TRBJ1-3; no clear D. Trimming cost V 3 bases and J 5 bases, with 11 bases left between them. Germline CDR1 SEHNR, CDR2 FQNEAQ (reference sequence). This CDR3 is 14 amino acids long.

The CDR3 nucleotides read TGCAGCGTAAAAAAACTAGCGGCGAACACCGGGGAGCTGTTTTTT. Residues: CSVKKLAANTGELFF. The chain links TRBV29-1 to TRBJ2-2; 8 bases align to TRBD2. Trimming removed 6 bases from V and 0 bases from J; junction bases left unmatched: 6. There are 15 residues in the CDR3. Germline CDR1 SQVTM, CDR2 ANQGSEA.

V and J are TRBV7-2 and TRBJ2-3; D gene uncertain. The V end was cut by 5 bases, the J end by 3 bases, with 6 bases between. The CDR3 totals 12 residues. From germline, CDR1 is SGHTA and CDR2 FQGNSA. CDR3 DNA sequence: TGTGCCAGCAGCATAAAAACAGATACGCAGTATTTT. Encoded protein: CASSIKTDTQYF.

Written as DNA, the CDR3 is TGCAGCGCAGGGGGTCTACAGGGGAACACCGGGGAGCTGTTTTTT. This encodes CSAGGLQGNTGELFF. The chain employs TRBV29-1 and TRBJ2-2; the match to TRBD1 covers 7 bases. Germline assignment: CDR1 SQVTM and CDR2 ANQGSEA. The CDR3 runs to 15 residues. V was clipped by 7 bases and J by 1 base; unmatched bases: 9.